The TCR beta chain under discussion was sequenced for a study of CD4+ T cells in melanoma. Germline lookup yields CDR1 MNHEY and CDR2 SVGAGI. V lost 4 bases and J lost 2; bases outside the gene matches: 7. This CDR3 has 15 amino acids. Profiled with immunoSEQ multiplex PCR; TCRdb holds only in-frame clones, not every one. The sample includes more than 13,000 clones, approximately 88% of them seen just once. Study results and caveats: In melanoma, neoantigen-specific CD4+ T cells reportedly differed in differentiation state. A reported correlation linked neoantigen-specific CD4+ T cells to CD8+, macrophage and B cell function.

This clone came up a few times. Its specificity is unknown. Specimen: cells from a culture (not recorded whether cultured in vitro). The receptor was derived from a human donor with melanoma. The rearrangement links TRBV6-5 to TRBJ2-7; 8 bases map to TRBD1. The CDR3 nucleotides read TGTGCCAGCAGTTCAACGAGGACAGGGACCTACGAGCAGTACTTC. It encodes CASSSTRTGTYEQYF.